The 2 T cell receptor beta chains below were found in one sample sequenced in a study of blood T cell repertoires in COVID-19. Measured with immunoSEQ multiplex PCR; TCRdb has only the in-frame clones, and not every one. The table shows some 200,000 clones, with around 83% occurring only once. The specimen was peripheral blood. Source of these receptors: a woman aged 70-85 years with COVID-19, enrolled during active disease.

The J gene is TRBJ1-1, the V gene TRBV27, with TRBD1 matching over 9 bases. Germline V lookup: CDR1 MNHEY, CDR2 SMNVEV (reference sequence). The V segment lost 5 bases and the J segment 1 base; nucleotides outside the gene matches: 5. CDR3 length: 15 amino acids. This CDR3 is CASSPPTGGNTEAFF. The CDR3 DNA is TGTGCCAGCAGTCCCCCGACAGGGGGGAACACTGAAGCTTTCTTT.

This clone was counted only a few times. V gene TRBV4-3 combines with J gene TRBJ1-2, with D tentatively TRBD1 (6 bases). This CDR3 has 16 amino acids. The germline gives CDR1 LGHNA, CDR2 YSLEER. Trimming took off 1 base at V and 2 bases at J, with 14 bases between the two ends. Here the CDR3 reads CASSQGGGGQNYGYTF. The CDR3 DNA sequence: TGCGCCAGCAGCCAAGGAGGGGGTGGGCAAAACTATGGCTACACCTTC.